This TCR beta chain was identified in a study of blood T cell repertoires in COVID-19. On the study more broadly: The study drew acute and convalescent COVID-19 samples from the United States, Italy and Spain.

V dropped 2 bases and J dropped 11 bases, with 13 bases sitting between them. Germline assignment: CDR1 SGHTA and CDR2 FQGNSA. The CDR3 is 13 amino acids. Authors' methods: Quantification of nucleated cells was approximated via reference gene primer amplification. The assay was immunoSEQ multiplex PCR, and TCRdb's table has in-frame clones only and misses some. V, J and clone size reflect that table, while D and trimming were determined from the DNA. The sample carries more than 85,000 clones, about four fifths recorded once. This receptor was taken from a man older than 75 with acute or convalescent COVID-19. Input material: peripheral blood. V is TRBV7-2 and J is TRBJ1-5; D gene ambiguous. CDR3 region: CASSLPSTRAQHF. In nucleotides, the CDR3 is TGTGCCAGCAGCTTACCAAGTACTAGGGCCCAGCATTTT.